These 32 T cell receptor beta chains originate from one sample sequenced in a study of OX40 agonist ivuxolimab in advanced cancers. Here immunoSEQ multiplex PCR was the method, and the copy in TCRdb shows in-frame clones only, minus some. The sample holds tens of thousands of clones, around 75% seen once. This specimen consisted of CD4+ or CD8+ T cells sorted from blood, obtained in a trial of the OX40 agonist ivuxolimab. The receptor source for this set is an adult with an advanced solid tumor such as melanoma, head and neck, liver or kidney cancer.

This clone was observed a handful of times. This chain connects TRBV27 to TRBJ2-7; D unresolved. CDR1 is MNHEY, CDR2 SMNVEV, per germline (reference sequence). The CDR3 totals 12 residues. V was clipped by 1 base and J by 7 bases, with 8 bases between them. The CDR3 DNA is TGTGCCAGCAGTTTATTCGGACGAGAGCAGTACTTC. Its translation is CASSLFGREQYF.

V usage is TRBV5-6 and J usage is TRBJ1-1; the D is unclear. Germline-derived CDR1 and CDR2 are SGHDT and YYEEEE. Trimming shortened V by 2 bases and J by 2 bases, and 10 bases separated the two germline ends. The CDR3 length is 14 residues. CDR3 bases: TGTGCCAGCAGCTTACTATGTCTAAACACTGAAGCTTTCTTT. Its translation: CASSLLCLNTEAFF.

This clone showed up just once. The V and J genes are TRBV7-3 and TRBJ2-1; the D is unclear. The length of the CDR3 is 16 residues. Trimming stripped 4 bases from V and 5 bases from J, with 18 bases between. Germline V CDR1 and CDR2: SGHTA, FQGTGA. CDR3 protein: CASSSGRVNPNNEQFF. CDR3 nucleotide sequence: TGTGCCAGCAGCTCAGGCCGGGTCAATCCCAACAATGAGCAGTTCTTC. Drawing the rest from reference TRBV7-3 and TRBJ2-1, the complete variable domain is GAGVSQTPSNKVTEKGKYVELRCDPISGHTALYWYRQSLGQGPEFLIYFQGTGAADDSGLPNDRFFAVRPEGSVSTLKIQRTERGDSAVYLCASSSGRVNPNNEQFFGPGTRLTVL.

The chain has TRBV11-2 and TRBJ2-7; 9 bases agree with TRBD1. The CDR3 has 14 residues. The trim removed 1 base at V and 4 bases at J, leaving 2 bases unmatched. In germline, CDR1 is SGHAT, CDR2 FQNNGV. The CDR3 loop reads CASSLGTGEYEQYF. The CDR3 DNA reads as TGTGCCAGCAGCTTAGGGACAGGGGAATACGAGCAGTACTTC.

The chain links TRBV9 to TRBJ1-4; TRBD1 aligns across 9 bases. The CDR3 extends over 16 amino acids. V shed 0 bases, J shed 7 bases, and the junction held 7 bases outside the gene matches. Germline loops: CDR1 SGDLS, CDR2 YYNGEE. The CDR3 DNA follows: TGTGCCAGCAGCGTAGGACAACAGGGGGCGACTGAAAAACTGTTTTTT. It yields the protein CASSVGQQGATEKLFF.

V and J are TRBV4-1 and TRBJ2-7; D might be TRBD2 (5 bases). Per germline, CDR1 MGHRA and CDR2 YSYEKL. Between the trimmed V and J ends, which lost 8 bases and 0 bases, there was a span of 11 bases. This CDR3 comprises 13 residues. CDR3 in amino acids: CASRGLSSYEQYF. In DNA form, the CDR3 reads TGCGCCAGCCGGGGTCTAAGCTCCTACGAGCAGTACTTC.

This clone has only a few counts. V is TRBV11-2 and J is TRBJ2-7; TRBD1 matches 10 bases. The CDR3 runs to 15 residues. Germline CDR1 SGHAT, CDR2 FQNNGV. Trimming took 5 bases from V and 4 from J; bases not matched to a gene: 8. CDR3 sequence (DNA): TGTGCCAGCAGCGAGGCGGGACAGGGGCTGTACGAGCAGTACTTC. This translates into CASSEAGQGLYEQYF.

This clone came up a few times. V gene TRBV18 combines with J gene TRBJ1-4, with D possibly matching TRBD1 (6 bases). CDR3 length equals 17 residues. Germline CDR1 and CDR2: KGHSH and LQKENI. V lost 3 bases and J lost 0, with 14 bases in between. For the CDR3, the DNA is TGTGCCAGCTCACCGGGGGCCCGGGGGGCAACTAATGAAAAACTGTTTTTT. Translated: CASSPGARGATNEKLFF.

The chain carries TRBV7-6 and TRBJ1-6; D is uncertain. This CDR3 is built from 17 residues. The V and J ends lost 5 bases and 0 bases respectively, with 14 bases between them. Germline CDR1 and CDR2: SGHVS and FNYEAQ. DNA for the CDR3: TGTGCCAGCAGCCGATCAACCAGGAGCTCCTATAATTCACCCCTCCACTTT. Amino acid sequence: CASSRSTRSSYNSPLHF.

The chain carries TRBV27 and TRBJ2-3; D unclear. V dropped 1 base and J dropped 0 bases, with 11 bases sitting between them. Germline loops: CDR1 MNHEY, CDR2 SMNVEV (reference sequence). The CDR3 is 16 residues long. The CDR3 spells CASSLWYTSSTDTQYF. The CDR3 nucleotides are TGTGCCAGCAGTTTATGGTATACCTCTAGCACAGATACGCAGTATTTT.

The chain uses TRBV6-5 and TRBJ1-1; D not resolved. Trimming removed 4 bases at V and 5 bases at J, with 8 bases between. This CDR3 is built from 12 residues. From germline, CDR1 is MNHEY and CDR2 SVGAGI. The CDR3 region has the DNA TGTGCCAGCAGTTTATATAGAACTGAAGCTTTCTTT. This encodes CASSLYRTEAFF.

The count of this clone is one. At one of its ends the junction is not consistent with the germline gene, which may arise from a read error. The gene calls are TRBV7-7 and TRBJ2-5, with D perhaps TRBD1 (5 bases). CDR3 length equals 15 residues. The germline gives CDR1 SSHAT, CDR2 FNYEAQ (reference sequence). CDR3 amino acids: CASSLSAGSRETQYF. The CDR3 nucleotides are TGTGCTAGCAGCTTATCGGCAGGGTCTAGGGAGACCCAGTACTTC.

V and J are TRBV11-3 and TRBJ2-7; 8 bases line up with TRBD1. This CDR3 spans 14 amino acids. The V gene's germline CDR1 is SGHNT and CDR2 YENEEA. V shed 5 bases, J shed 7 bases, and the junction held 10 bases outside the gene matches. The CDR3 coding sequence is TGTGCCAGCAGCATGAGACAGGGGACGGGTGAGCAGTACTTC. It translates to CASSMRQGTGEQYF.

The chain is built from TRBV27 and TRBJ2-1; no clear D. V dropped 6 bases and J dropped 3 bases, with 9 bases sitting between them. This CDR3 spans 13 amino acids. Germline CDR1 and CDR2: MNHEY and SMNVEV (reference sequence). CDR3 sequence: CASRPLGYNEQFF. CDR3 bases: TGTGCCAGCAGACCGCTGGGCTACAATGAGCAGTTCTTC.

The V and J genes are TRBV27 and TRBJ2-4; the D gene could be TRBD1 or TRBD2 (6 bases each). This CDR3 is 16 amino acids long. Trimming took 5 bases from V and 0 from J, leaving 14 bases between them. Per germline, CDR1 MNHEY and CDR2 SMNVEV (reference sequence). CDR3 in amino acids: CASSGGGILAKNIQYF. CDR3 DNA sequence: TGTGCCAGCAGTGGAGGGGGGATTTTAGCCAAAAACATTCAGTACTTC.

This clone showed up just once. The V call is TRBV7-9, the J call TRBJ2-1, with no clear D. CDR3 size: 14 residues. V lost 5 bases and J lost 0, with 8 bases in between. CDR1 SEHNR and CDR2 FQNEAQ come from the germline V gene (reference sequence). The CDR3 DNA sequence: TGTGCCAGCAGCCCGGACCCCTCCTACAATGAGCAGTTCTTC. Protein: CASSPDPSYNEQFF. The full variable domain, completed using reference TRBV7-9 and TRBJ2-1, is DTGVSQNPRHKITKRGQNVTFRCDPISEHNRLYWYRQTLGQGPEFLTYFQNEAQLEKSRLLSDRFSAERPKGSFSTLEIQRTEQGDSAMYLCASSPDPSYNEQFFGPGTRLTVL.

The rearrangement joins TRBV7-8 to TRBJ2-5; 9 bases are a match to TRBD1. There are 16 residues in the CDR3. CDR1 and CDR2 from the germline V gene are SGHVS and FQNEAQ. V was clipped by 5 bases and J by 2 bases; unmatched bases: 9. Here the CDR3 DNA reads TGTGCCAGCAGCGAGACCTCCGGGACAGGGCAAGAGACCCAGTACTTC. This codes for CASSETSGTGQETQYF.

The chain joins TRBV28 to TRBJ2-2; the D gene could be TRBD1 or TRBD2 (5 bases each). V dropped 3 bases and J dropped 7 bases, with 9 bases sitting between them. CDR3 size: 13 residues. Per the germline V gene, CDR1 is MDHEN and CDR2 is SYDVKM. The CDR3 region has the DNA TGTGCCAGCAGTTTTTGGGACGTCGGGGAGCTGTTTTTT. Protein: CASSFWDVGELFF. Complete variable domain (other parts from reference TRBV28 and TRBJ2-2): DVKVTQSSRYLVKRTGEKVFLECVQDMDHENMFWYRQDPGLGLRLIYFSYDVKMKEKGDIPEGYSVSREKKERFSLILESASTNQTSMYLCASSFWDVGELFFGEGSRLTVL.

This clone was seen once. The chain has TRBV28 and TRBJ2-7; 9 nucleotides match TRBD2. This CDR3 has 15 residues. V shed 5 bases and J 4 bases; nucleotides not matched to a gene: 9. In germline, CDR1 is MDHEN, CDR2 SYDVKM. The CDR3 DNA reads as TGTGCCAGCAGTCTCTTGACTAGCGGTATGTACGAGCAGTACTTC. Encoded protein: CASSLLTSGMYEQYF.

To note about this clone: At the DNA level, this CDR3 is encoded by other sequences in the same sample as well. CDR3 bases: TGTGCCTGGAGTGTAGGACAGGGCTACGAGCAGTACTTC. Its protein product is CAWSVGQGYEQYF. The chain is built from TRBV30 and TRBJ2-7; TRBD1 agrees at 8 bases. The length of the CDR3 is 13 residues. With V trimmed by 0 bases and J by 3 bases, 1 base remained unmatched. Germline V gene data show CDR1 as GTSNPN and CDR2 as SVGIG (reference sequence). Full variable domain (rest looked up from reference TRBV30 and TRBJ2-7): SQTIHQWPATLVQPVGSPLSLECTVEGTSNPNLYWYRQAAGRGLQLLFYSVGIGQISSEVPQNLSASRPQDRQFILSSKKLLLSDSGFYLCAWSVGQGYEQYFGPGTRLTVT.

The rearrangement links TRBV28 to TRBJ2-1, with TRBD2 identical over 8 bases. CDR1 is MDHEN and CDR2 is SYDVKM in the germline V gene. The CDR3 covers 18 residues. Germline trimming cut 4 bases from V and 3 bases from J; bases unmatched to any gene: 14. CDR3 amino acids: CASSSPVRREVHYNEQFF. CDR3 bases: TGTGCCAGCAGTTCTCCAGTCCGGCGGGAGGTCCACTACAATGAGCAGTTCTTC.

This sequence joins TRBV5-6 and TRBJ1-2; D unresolved. The CDR3 consists of 14 residues. The V and J ends lost 0 bases and 4 bases respectively, with 10 bases between them. The germline V gene encodes CDR1 SGHDT and CDR2 YYEEEE. CDR3 in DNA: TGTGCCAGCAGCTTGGGGACCGCGTTCTATGGCTACACCTTC. It codes for CASSLGTAFYGYTF. The whole variable domain, filled in from reference TRBV5-6 and TRBJ1-2, reads DAGVTQSPTHLIKTRGQQVTLRCSPKSGHDTVSWYQQALGQGPQFIFQYYEEEERQRGNFPDRFSGHQFPNYSSELNVNALLLGDSALYLCASSLGTAFYGYTFGSGTRLTVV.

J is TRBJ1-1 and V is TRBV6-4; no reliable D call. The length of the CDR3 is 13 residues. Germline loops: CDR1 MRHNA, CDR2 SNTAGT. Between the trimmed V and J ends, which lost 3 bases and 1 base, there was a span of 6 bases. The CDR3 DNA follows: TGTGCCAGCAGTGAAATCCCGAACACTGAAGCTTTCTTT. Its protein is CASSEIPNTEAFF.

This clone was counted between two and nine times. The chain carries TRBV9 and TRBJ1-2, with 7 bases aligning to TRBD1. From germline, CDR1 is SGDLS and CDR2 YYNGEE. The CDR3 is made up of 16 amino acids. V lost 1 base to trimming and J lost 1 base; unmatched junction nucleotides: 7. CDR3 sequence: CASSVSQQGLNYGYTF. CDR3 in DNA: TGTGCCAGCAGCGTATCCCAACAGGGGCTTAACTATGGCTACACCTTC.

This clone has only a few counts. The chain has TRBV11-2 and TRBJ2-2; D unclear. CDR1 and CDR2 from the germline V gene are SGHAT and FQNNGV. The CDR3 consists of 10 residues. Trimming took 6 bases from V and 9 from J, leaving 5 bases between them. The CDR3, as DNA: TGTGCCAGCAGACAGCGGGAGCTGTTTTTT. It translates to CASRQRELFF.

This clone occurred a few times. V and J are TRBV9 and TRBJ1-2; TRBD1 is a possible D gene (5 bases). Germline values: CDR1 SGDLS, CDR2 YYNGEE. This CDR3 is built from 14 residues. V gave up 4 bases and J gave up 2 bases, with 12 bases separating them. The CDR3: CASSPVGENYGYTF. The CDR3 region has the DNA TGTGCCAGCAGCCCCGTGGGGGAAAACTATGGCTACACCTTC.

Only a few counts were recorded for this clone. The chain carries TRBV2 and TRBJ1-1, with TRBD1 matching over 9 bases. J was trimmed by 5 bases and V by 9 bases; bases with no gene match: 1. The germline V gene encodes CDR1 SNHLY and CDR2 FYNNEI. CDR3 length: 11 residues. The CDR3, as DNA: TGTGCCAGGGACAGGGGTACTGAAGCTTTCTTT. Protein product: CARDRGTEAFF. Full variable domain (remainder filled in from reference TRBV2 and TRBJ1-1): EPEVTQTPSHQVTQMGQEVILRCVPISNHLYFYWYRQILGQKVEFLVSFYNNEISEKSEIFDDQFSVERPDGSNFTLKIRSTKLEDSAMYFCARDRGTEAFFGQGTRLTVV.

The gene calls are TRBV5-1 and TRBJ2-5; D call uncertain. Trimming shortened V by 1 base and J by 5 bases, and 9 bases separated the two germline ends. The CDR3 has 13 residues. CDR1 and CDR2 from the germline V gene are SGHRS and YFSETQ. CDR3 nucleotides: TGCGCCAGCAGCTTGAAAGATCTGGAGACCCAGTACTTC. This sequence encodes CASSLKDLETQYF.

V gene TRBV27 combines with J gene TRBJ2-1; TRBD2 might be the D (6 bases). Germline-derived CDR1 and CDR2 are MNHEY and SMNVEV (reference sequence). Trimming took 6 bases from V and 5 from J, leaving 8 bases between them. This CDR3 has 12 amino acids. CDR3 residues: CASRGGNNEQFF. The CDR3 DNA follows: TGTGCCAGCAGGGGCGGGAACAATGAGCAGTTCTTC.

V and J are TRBV6-1 and TRBJ2-7; D possibly corresponds to TRBD1 (6 bases). The ends were cut back, 2 bases at V and 2 bases at J, with 10 bases in the middle. Germline assignment: CDR1 MNHNS and CDR2 SASEGT. The CDR3 is made up of 14 amino acids. The CDR3 sequence is CASSELGHTYEQYF. The CDR3, as DNA: TGTGCCAGCAGTGAATTGGGACATACCTACGAGCAGTACTTC.

CDR3 protein: CASSVNTGGEIYEQYF. The DNA for the CDR3 is TGTGCCAGCAGCGTAAATACGGGAGGAGAGATCTACGAGCAGTACTTC. The V gene is TRBV9, the J gene TRBJ2-7, with 7 bases identical to TRBD2. V dropped 1 base and J dropped 3; count of bases not matched to a gene: 10. Germline V gene data show CDR1 as SGDLS and CDR2 as YYNGEE. This CDR3 is built from 16 residues. Filled out from reference TRBV9 and TRBJ2-7, the complete variable domain reads DSGVTQTPKHLITATGQRVTLRCSPRSGDLSVYWYQQSLDQGLQFLIQYYNGEERAKGNILERFSAQQFPDLHSELNLSSLELGDSALYFCASSVNTGGEIYEQYFGPGTRLTVT.

This chain uses TRBV12-5 with TRBJ2-1; weak D call: TRBD1 (6 bases). Per the germline V gene, CDR1 is LGHNT and CDR2 is FRNRAP. This CDR3 contains 17 residues. Trimming took off 0 bases at V and 5 bases at J, with 17 bases between the two ends. The CDR3 sequence: CASGLVRFGTPNNEQFF. The CDR3 region has the DNA TGTGCTAGTGGTTTGGTACGGTTCGGGACACCGAACAATGAGCAGTTCTTC. Looking up the rest from reference TRBV12-5 and TRBJ2-1 gives the full variable domain: DARVTQTPRHKVTEMGQEVTMRCQPILGHNTVFWYRQTMMQGLELLAYFRNRAPLDDSGMPKDRFSAEMPDATLATLKIQPSEPRDSAVYFCASGLVRFGTPNNEQFFGPGTRLTVL.